The 16 T cell receptor beta chains listed next were all sequenced from one sample in a study of CD8 T cells in ankylosing spondylitis. TCRdb analysed the 5' RACE reads with MiXCR anew, one entry per CDR3 protein. Among 100,000 to 150,000 distinct CDR3 sequences listed, approximately 10% were seen once. The sequenced sample consisted of blood, either unsorted or a sorted T cell fraction (not recorded which). These receptors were obtained from a male donor with ankylosing spondylitis or in good health (not recorded which).

The sample holds a few counts of this clonotype. V usage is TRBV14 and J usage is TRBJ2-2; D might be TRBD2 (5 bases). The CDR3 runs to 15 residues. Germline values: CDR1 SGHDN, CDR2 FVKESK. The germline V and J ends were trimmed by 1 base and 6 bases, with 12 bases remaining between them. Here the CDR3 DNA reads TGTGCCAGCAGCCAAGTTGGGAGCGTCCCCGGGGAGCTGTTTTTT. Protein product: CASSQVGSVPGELFF.

Ten or more counts support this clonotype. V and J are TRBV20-1 and TRBJ1-5, with unresolved D. The CDR3 consists of 12 residues. Between the trimmed V and J ends, which lost 6 bases and 0 bases, there was a span of 6 bases. The V gene's germline CDR1 is DFQATT and CDR2 SNEGSKA (reference sequence). This CDR3 is CSADGSNQPQHF. The CDR3 DNA reads as TGCAGTGCCGACGGTAGCAATCAGCCCCAGCATTTT.

This clonotype was counted many times. The chain recombines TRBV20-1 with TRBJ2-1; 8 bases line up with TRBD2. The germline V gene encodes CDR1 DFQATT and CDR2 SNEGSKA (reference sequence). Trimming took 4 bases from V and 8 from J; bases not matched to a gene: 16. CDR3 length equals 16 residues. DNA for the CDR3: TGCAGTGCTATGGGGCGGGAGGCTTCGAGTGGCGATGAGCAGTTCTTC. Encoded protein: CSAMGREASSGDEQFF.

In its sample, this clonotype was seen many times. The chain uses TRBV12-3 or TRBV12-4 and TRBJ1-2; possible D gene TRBD1, 5 bases. The CDR3 is 14 amino acids. V lost 0 bases and J 8 bases, leaving 13 bases between the germline ends. CDR3 in DNA: TGTGCCAGCAGTTTAGCAGCAGGGTTCGAGGGCTACACCTTC. This codes for CASSLAAGFEGYTF.

At least ten counts were recorded for this clonotype. The CDR3 reads CASRSGAYEQYF. The DNA of the CDR3 is TGCGCCAGCAGGTCCGGGGCCTACGAGCAGTACTTC. The gene calls are TRBV5-1 and TRBJ2-7, with TRBD2 as a possible D gene (5 bases). Germline CDR1 SGHRS, CDR2 YFSETQ. The CDR3 runs 12 residues. V shed 5 bases and J shed 2 bases, with 8 bases lying between them.

This clonotype was counted ten times or more. The CDR3 DNA follows: TGTGCCAGCAGCTCCAACCAATCCCGGGACGTTTACTCCTACGAGCAGTACTTC. This sequence encodes CASSSNQSRDVYSYEQYF. The J gene is TRBJ2-7, the V gene TRBV7-3; the D gene could be TRBD1 or TRBD2 (5 bases each). Trimming took 4 bases from V and 0 from J, leaving 22 bases between them. The germline V gene encodes CDR1 SGHTA and CDR2 FQGTGA. The CDR3 runs 18 residues.

This clonotype was observed at least ten times. The chain couples TRBV29-1 to TRBJ2-3; weak D call: TRBD2 (6 bases). With 6 bases removed from V and 3 bases from J, the gap between germline ends came to 13 bases. This CDR3 comprises 13 residues. CDR1 is SQVTM, CDR2 ANQGSEA, per germline. For the CDR3, the DNA is TGCAGCGTCAGACTAGTTAATACAGATACGCAGTATTTT. Its protein is CSVRLVNTDTQYF.

The rearrangement uses TRBV29-1 and TRBJ2-5; D possibly uses TRBD1 or TRBD2 (5 bases each). CDR1 SQVTM and CDR2 ANQGSEA come from the germline V gene. The CDR3 length is 14 residues. Trimming shortened V by 6 bases and J by 5 bases, and 19 bases separated the two germline ends. This chain's CDR3 is CSVEWGLGVETQYF. DNA of the CDR3: TGCAGCGTCGAGTGGGGGTTGGGGGTGGAGACCCAGTACTTC.

This clonotype has ten or more counts. The chain recombines TRBV29-1 with TRBJ2-5, with D hard to call. Germline lookup yields CDR1 SQVTM and CDR2 ANQGSEA. Trimming took 4 bases from V and 5 from J, leaving 8 bases between them. CDR3 length: 11 amino acids. The chain's CDR3 is CSVVGLETQYF. In nucleotides, the CDR3 is TGCAGCGTTGTGGGTTTGGAGACCCAGTACTTC.

By share, this clonotype counts as medium-sized. J is TRBJ2-1 and V is TRBV18, with TRBD2 matching 10 bases. Per germline, CDR1 KGHSH and CDR2 LQKENI. J gave up 3 bases and V 4 bases, and 6 bases lay outside the gene matches. This CDR3 comprises 16 residues. Here the CDR3 DNA reads TGTGCCAGCTCACGAGTAGCGGGAGGTCTCTACAATGAGCAGTTCTTC. Amino acid sequence: CASSRVAGGLYNEQFF.

The V call is TRBV7-2, the J call TRBJ2-5, with a possible D match to TRBD1 (6 bases). CDR1 is SGHTA and CDR2 is FQGNSA in the germline V gene. Trimming shortened V by 3 bases and J by 2 bases, and 13 bases separated the two germline ends. This CDR3 has 15 amino acids. DNA for the CDR3: TGTGCCAGCAGCTTTGGATCAGGGGAACAAGAGACCCAGTACTTC. Its protein product is CASSFGSGEQETQYF. The variable domain in full, with the rest retrieved from reference TRBV7-2 and TRBJ2-5, is GAGVSQSPSNKVTEKGKDVELRCDPISGHTALYWYRQSLGQGLEFLIYFQGNSAPDKSGLPSDRFSAERTGGSVSTLTIQRTQQEDSAVYLCASSFGSGEQETQYFGPGTRLLVL.

This clonotype was recorded many times. The chain links TRBV7-2 to TRBJ2-1; the D is unclear. V was clipped by 5 bases and J by 6 bases, with 8 bases between them. The CDR3 has 12 amino acids. The germline gives CDR1 SGHTA, CDR2 FQGNSA. The CDR3 sequence: CASSPGGNEQFF. The CDR3 coding sequence is TGTGCCAGCAGCCCCGGTGGCAATGAGCAGTTCTTC.

This clonotype has ten or more counts. The genes are TRBV20-1 and TRBJ2-7, with 11 bases matching TRBD2. V dropped 5 bases and J dropped 2; count of bases not matched to a gene: 5. CDR3 length equals 14 residues. From germline, CDR1 is DFQATT and CDR2 SNEGSKA (reference sequence). The CDR3 is CSAQLAGATYEQYF. The CDR3 nucleotides are TGCAGTGCTCAACTAGCGGGAGCGACCTACGAGCAGTACTTC.

This clonotype was picked up a small number of times. V and J are TRBV15 and TRBJ2-7; D uncertain. The V gene lost 0 bases and the J gene lost 4 bases, with 7 bases spanning the gap. This CDR3 has 13 residues. Germline loops: CDR1 LNHNV, CDR2 YYDKDF (reference sequence). CDR3 in DNA: TGTGCCACCAGCAGAGATACGAGGTACGAGCAGTACTTC. Translating gives CATSRDTRYEQYF.

In its sample, this clonotype was seen many times. This chain uses TRBV21-1 with TRBJ2-7; the listed D gene, TRBD1, was not tested against the DNA. TRBV21-1 is noted as a pseudogene. The CDR3 has 11 residues. In nucleotides, the CDR3 is TGTGCCAGTAAGAGGGGCCCCCCAGAGTACTTC. As protein: CASKRGPPEYF.

The sample holds many counts of this clonotype. The gene calls are TRBV4-3 and TRBJ2-1; TRBD2 agrees at 7 bases. J was trimmed by 5 bases and V by 0 bases; bases with no gene match: 7. The CDR3 sequence is 16 residues long. CDR1 is LGHNA, CDR2 YSLEER, per germline. The CDR3 loop is CASSQEIAGHNNEQFF. The CDR3 nucleotides read TGCGCCAGCAGCCAAGAGATAGCGGGTCACAACAATGAGCAGTTCTTC.